This is a list of T cell receptor beta chains from one sample in a study of T cells in localized non-small cell lung cancer. The data were produced by immunoSEQ multiplex PCR, yet TCRdb's version contains in-frame clones alone and is incomplete. The sample consists of 2,000 or so clones, roughly 46% of them appearing once. Source: lung tumor tissue, taken before any cancer treatment. The receptors were sampled from a male donor at least 60 years old with stage II lung adenocarcinoma. Both conserved end residues are part of each CDR3. The D gene is left open where the match is weak.

v_call	d_call	j_call	cdr3_aa
TRBV19	.	TRBJ1-1	CASASGTAEAFF
TRBV11-3	.	TRBJ2-2	CASSFGAGNTGELFF
TRBV19	TRBD1	TRBJ2-7	CASSGGQGRGEQYF
TRBV19	TRBD2	TRBJ2-2	CASRILLAGFTGELFF
TRBV30	.	TRBJ2-7	CAWSLGGSYEQYF
TRBV19	.	TRBJ1-2	CASRESRAGNYGYTF
TRBV18	.	TRBJ1-1	CASSVETNTEAFF
TRBV19	.	TRBJ2-1	CASSIKGVTNYNEQFF
TRBV6-8	TRBD2	TRBJ2-5	CASSTILAGLSGTQYF
TRBV9	TRBD1	TRBJ2-1	CASSKAGGTYNEQFF
TRBV6-8	.	TRBJ2-2	CASSSRTAARELFF
TRBV19	TRBD1	TRBJ1-5	CASSQYTGTDRNQPQHF
TRBV29-1	TRBD2	TRBJ2-1	CSVPSGSYNEQFF
TRBV19	.	TRBJ2-7	CASTAPGRSYEQYF
TRBV18	.	TRBJ1-1	CASSRYDTEAFF
TRBV28	.	TRBJ2-1	CASRVGGVNEQFF
TRBV30	TRBD2	TRBJ2-7	CAWGTTSYEQYF
TRBV6-7	TRBD1	TRBJ1-4	CASSEARDRGLFF